Following are 6 T cell receptor beta chains from one sample sequenced in a study of T cell clonotyping in hematopoietic cell transplantation. The repertoire was sequenced with immunoSEQ multiplex PCR; TCRdb's copy has only in-frame clones and lacks some. The data contain about 80,000 clones, almost 97% of them singletons. As to time point: recipient sample about 28 days before transplant, after cytoreduction. This specimen consisted of peripheral blood mononuclear cells, obtained before stem cell transplant. The source of these receptors is a woman in her forties or fifties with acute myeloid leukemia. Some clones in this sample may be carry-over from other donors' samples.

The V gene is TRBV2, the J gene TRBJ2-7; D call uncertain. Germline loops: CDR1 SNHLY, CDR2 FYNNEI. The CDR3 is made up of 11 amino acids. Trimming removed 7 bases at V and 4 bases at J, with 8 bases between. As DNA, the CDR3 is TGTGCCAGCACCCTACTTTACGAGCAGTACTTC. Translation gives CASTLLYEQYF.

This chain links TRBV19 with TRBJ1-1; D unresolved. V lost 3 bases and J 8 bases, leaving 7 bases between the germline ends. Germline V lookup: CDR1 LNHDA, CDR2 SQIVND (reference sequence). The CDR3 covers 11 residues. The chain's CDR3 is CASSISGEAFF. In DNA form, the CDR3 reads TGTGCCAGTAGTATTTCGGGGGAAGCTTTCTTT.

V gene TRBV5-6 combines with J gene TRBJ2-6; TRBD2 is a possible D gene (6 bases). The ends were cut back, 0 bases at V and 0 bases at J, with 10 bases in the middle. Germline V gene data show CDR1 as SGHDT and CDR2 as YYEEEE. The CDR3 spans 17 residues. CDR3 loop: CASSLGGITSGANVLTF. CDR3 coding DNA: TGTGCCAGCAGCTTGGGCGGGATCACCTCTGGGGCCAACGTCCTGACTTTC.

The V and J genes are TRBV28 and TRBJ1-5; 9 nucleotides agree with TRBD1. V was clipped by 1 base and J by 6 bases; unmatched bases: 4. CDR3 size: 15 residues. Germline V lookup: CDR1 MDHEN, CDR2 SYDVKM. This CDR3 reads CASSLFGTGLQPQHF. The CDR3 DNA sequence: TGTGCCAGCAGTTTATTTGGGACAGGGCTTCAGCCCCAGCATTTT.

The CDR3 protein is CASRATEAGYTF. CDR3 in DNA: TGTGCCAGCAGGGCGACAGAGGCGGGCTACACCTTC. V and J are TRBV6-1 and TRBJ1-2; D is perhaps TRBD1 (5 bases). V was trimmed by 6 bases and J by 8 bases, leaving 13 bases between them. The CDR3 extends over 12 amino acids. Germline CDR1 and CDR2: MNHNS and SASEGT.

V usage is TRBV2 and J usage is TRBJ2-2, with a possible D match to TRBD1 (5 bases). Germline V gene data show CDR1 as SNHLY and CDR2 as FYNNEI. The CDR3 covers 14 residues. The V gene lost 5 bases and the J gene lost 2 bases, with 9 bases spanning the gap. CDR3 sequence (DNA): TGTGCCAGCAGTCGGCAGGGAAACACCGGGGAGCTGTTTTTT. Amino acid sequence: CASSRQGNTGELFF.